The rows below give T cell receptor beta chains drawn from one sample of a study of blood T cell repertoires in COVID-19. Clones were sequenced by immunoSEQ multiplex PCR, and TCRdb holds only the in-frame ones, with some missing. This table holds 66,000 or so clones, around 80% found once. Sequencing used peripheral blood. Receptor source: a human donor in a cohort sampled during active COVID-19. CDR3s include the opening cysteine and the closing phenylalanine or tryptophan. The D gene is left open where the match is weak. Size is omitted from some rows. Given values are once, few, many or a class for expanded clones.

D,V,J,size,CDR3,DNA
.,TRBV9,TRBJ2-7,.,CASSPLRARNSHEQYF,TGTGCCAGCAGCCCCTTGAGAGCGCGAAACTCCCACGAGCAGTACTTC
.,TRBV6-5,TRBJ2-5,.,CASSSLGGVVETQYF,TGTGCCAGCAGCTCACTCGGAGGGGTAGTAGAGACCCAGTACTTC
.,TRBV28,TRBJ1-6,.,CASSDSYNSPLHF,TGTGCCAGCAGCGACAGTTATAATTCACCCCTCCACTTT
TRBD2,TRBV5-4,TRBJ2-1,.,CASSFGGSRSYNEQFF,TGTGCCAGCAGCTTCGGCGGGAGCAGATCCTACAATGAGCAGTTCTTC
.,TRBV3-1/TRBV3-2,TRBJ2-2,.,CASSPGGSGELFF,TGTGCCAGCAGTCCTGGGGGGTCCGGGGAGCTGTTTTTT
TRBD2,TRBV9,TRBJ2-7,.,CASSVTGGPFYEQYF,TGTGCCAGCAGCGTAACGGGAGGGCCATTCTACGAGCAGTACTTC
TRBD2,TRBV4-3,TRBJ2-7,.,CASSQRAGGEQYF,TGCGCCAGCAGCCAAAGGGCGGGAGGAGAGCAGTACTTC
TRBD2,TRBV28,TRBJ2-1,.,CASSFLAGGSINEQFF,TGTGCCAGCAGTTTCCTAGCGGGAGGCTCTATCAATGAGCAGTTCTTC
.,TRBV5-1,TRBJ1-1,.,CASSTTTANTEAFF,TGCGCCAGCAGTACGACAACTGCGAACACTGAAGCTTTCTTT
TRBD1,TRBV29-1,TRBJ1-3,.,CSVEGRGENTIYF,TGCAGCGTTGAGGGCAGGGGGGAAAACACCATATATTTT
.,TRBV9,TRBJ1-4,.,CASSVDGRGTNEKLFF,TGTGCCAGCAGCGTAGACGGGAGGGGGACTAATGAAAAACTGTTTTTT
TRBD1,TRBV3-1/TRBV3-2,TRBJ2-7,few,CASSQDFVLGRDRDGEQYF,TGTGCCAGCAGCCAAGATTTTGTTTTAGGTCGGGACAGGGACGGCGAGCAGTACTTC
.,TRBV6-2/TRBV6-3,TRBJ2-5,.,CASSSEKLRGETQYF,TGTGCCAGCAGTTCTGAGAAATTAAGAGGAGAGACCCAGTACTTC
.,TRBV6-1,TRBJ2-7,few,CASSEARRFSYEQYF,TGTGCCAGCAGTGAAGCGAGGCGGTTCTCCTACGAGCAGTACTTC
.,TRBV19,TRBJ2-2,.,CASSIPGGGPGELFF,TGTGCCAGTAGTATACCTGGGGGGGGCCCAGGAGAGCTGTTTTTT
TRBD1,TRBV4-3,TRBJ2-7,.,CASSHANTGQGSEQYF,TGCGCCAGCAGCCATGCTAACACCGGACAGGGCTCCGAGCAGTACTTC
TRBD2,TRBV19,TRBJ2-7,.,CASSIKSSGSFSYEQYF,TGTGCCAGTAGTATTAAATCTAGCGGGAGTTTCTCCTACGAGCAGTACTTC
.,TRBV6-4,TRBJ1-1,.,CASTPSPGNTEAFF,TGTGCCAGCACCCCCTCCCCGGGGAACACTGAAGCTTTCTTT
.,TRBV7-2,TRBJ2-7,once,CASSLHAGYEQYF,TGTGCCAGCAGCCTCCACGCCGGGTACGAGCAGTACTTC
TRBD1,TRBV7-8,TRBJ1-2,.,CASSPGGEGYGYTF,TGTGCCAGCAGCCCAGGGGGCGAAGGCTATGGCTACACCTTC
TRBD2,TRBV4-1,TRBJ2-5,.,CASSHIILAGGPFQETQYF,TGCGCCAGCAGCCACATTATTCTAGCGGGAGGCCCATTCCAAGAGACCCAGTACTTC
.,TRBV4-1,TRBJ1-3,.,CASSRPTRGSSGNTIYF,TGCGCCAGCAGCCGACCGACTAGGGGATCCTCTGGAAACACCATATATTTT
.,TRBV7-2,TRBJ2-5,.,CASSSVGTSGETQYF,TGTGCCAGCAGCTCGGTCGGGACATCAGGGGAGACCCAGTACTTC
.,TRBV18,TRBJ1-1,.,CASSPTAGGTEAFF,TGTGCCAGCTCCCCCACCGCAGGAGGCACTGAAGCTTTCTTT
TRBD1,TRBV4-2,TRBJ1-6,.,CASSQGDSNSPLHF,TGTGCCAGCAGCCAAGGGGACAGTAATTCACCCCTCCACTTT
.,TRBV6-6,TRBJ1-6,.,CASSEDSTNSPLHF,TGTGCCAGCAGTGAGGACAGCACCAATTCACCCCTCCACTTT
TRBD2,TRBV4-3,TRBJ2-7,.,CASSQASGFSYEQYF,TGCGCCAGCAGCCAAGCTAGCGGATTCTCCTACGAGCAGTACTTC
TRBD1,TRBV3-1/TRBV3-2,TRBJ2-7,.,CASSQGQGPTEQYF,TGTGCCAGCAGCCAAGGACAGGGCCCGACCGAGCAGTACTTC
TRBD2,TRBV7-2,TRBJ2-5,.,CASSLVAGVYETQYF,TGTGCCAGCAGCTTAGTTGCGGGAGTATACGAGACCCAGTACTTC
TRBD1,TRBV18,TRBJ1-2,.,CASSPAGGYGYTF,TGTGCCAGCTCACCAGCAGGGGGCTATGGCTACACCTTC
TRBD2,TRBV7-2,TRBJ2-1,.,CASSLGPASGRVPYNEQFF,TGTGCCAGCAGCTTGGGCCCTGCTAGCGGGAGGGTTCCCTACAATGAGCAGTTCTTC
.,TRBV19,TRBJ2-2,.,CASSIAGGASGELFF,TGTGCCAGTAGTATAGCGGGGGGCGCGTCGGGGGAGCTGTTTTTT
.,TRBV30,TRBJ1-5,.,CAWSVRGEQPQHF,TGTGCCTGGAGTGTTCGAGGTGAGCAGCCCCAGCATTTT
TRBD1,TRBV6-2/TRBV6-3,TRBJ2-7,.,CASSYTPGQVTYEQYF,TGTGCCAGCAGTTACACTCCGGGACAGGTAACCTACGAGCAGTACTTC
TRBD2,TRBV6-5,TRBJ2-2,.,CASQGGTSSTGELFF,TGTGCCAGCCAGGGGGGGACTAGCTCCACCGGGGAGCTGTTTTTT
.,TRBV19,TRBJ1-5,once,CASSIVGGNQPQHF,TGTGCCAGTAGTATAGTCGGGGGAAATCAGCCCCAGCATTTT
.,TRBV7-9,TRBJ2-7,.,CASSLPGGEQYF,TGTGCCAGCAGCCTCCCCGGGGGCGAGCAGTACTTC
.,TRBV25-1,TRBJ1-1,.,CASSSATTGVNTEAFF,TGTGCCAGCAGCTCAGCAACTACCGGGGTGAACACTGAAGCTTTCTTT
.,TRBV6-5,TRBJ2-3,few,CASKLVYTDTQYF,TGTGCCAGCAAGCTGGTGTACACAGATACGCAGTATTTT
.,TRBV4-1,TRBJ1-1,.,CASSLDGRGDTEAFF,TGCGCCAGCAGCCTAGACGGGCGGGGCGACACTGAAGCTTTCTTT
.,TRBV29-1,TRBJ2-7,.,CSVAFGRDEQYF,TGCAGCGTTGCTTTTGGCAGGGACGAGCAGTACTTC
.,TRBV7-9,TRBJ2-2,.,CASSFVLSNTGELFF,TGTGCCAGCAGCTTTGTTCTCTCTAACACCGGGGAGCTGTTTTTT
.,TRBV30,TRBJ1-4,.,CAWSRGRTNEKLFF,TGTGCCTGGAGTCGGGGTAGAACTAATGAAAAACTGTTTTTT
.,TRBV4-3,TRBJ2-7,.,CASRPGPDRHEQYF,TGCGCCAGCAGACCCGGCCCAGACAGGCACGAGCAGTACTTC